A selection of T cell receptor beta chains follows, all from one sample in a study of response to subunit inactivated influenza vaccine. TCRdb reanalysed the RT-PCR reads using MiXCR and keeps one entry per CDR3 protein. The sample has fewer than 700,000 distinct CDR3 sequences, 10% to 15% seen once. Sequences were derived from PBMCs from blood, sampled roughly 45 days after vaccination. The receptors derive from a man in his forties or fifties who received an inactivated influenza vaccine. Both conserved end residues are part of each CDR3. Each record gives: CDR3 length, J gene, D gene, clone size, V gene, CDR3 protein, CDR3 DNA. D genes are given only for firm matches. Size is omitted from some rows. Given values are once, few, many or a class for expanded clones.

len: 20
j_gene: TRBJ1-1
d_gene: -
abundance: few
v_gene: TRBV1
CDR3aa: CTSSQDPDRARSAMNTEAFF
CDR3nt: TGCACCAGCAGCCAAGATCCCGACAGGGCGAGGTCGGCGATGAACACTGAAGCTTTCTTT

len: 13
j_gene: TRBJ2-7
d_gene: -
abundance: few
v_gene: TRBV20-1
CDR3aa: CSAREPRTQEQYF
CDR3nt: TGCAGTGCTAGGGAACCCAGGACCCAGGAGCAGTACTTC

len: 14
j_gene: TRBJ2-7
d_gene: TRBD2
abundance: -
v_gene: TRBV20-1
CDR3aa: CSAAQAGVGYEQYF
CDR3nt: TGCAGTGCTGCCCAAGCGGGGGTCGGGTACGAGCAGTACTTC

len: 15
j_gene: TRBJ2-3
d_gene: -
abundance: -
v_gene: TRBV24-1
CDR3aa: CATSDLTDSTDTQYF
CDR3nt: TGTGCCACCAGTGATTTGACCGATAGCACAGATACGCAGTATTTT

len: 14
j_gene: TRBJ2-6
d_gene: -
abundance: few
v_gene: TRBV12-3/TRBV12-4
CDR3aa: CATEEFSGANVLTF
CDR3nt: TGTGCCACTGAAGAATTCTCTGGGGCCAACGTCCTGACTTTC

len: 15
j_gene: TRBJ2-7
d_gene: -
abundance: few
v_gene: TRBV11-2
CDR3aa: CASSLGLIISYEQYF
CDR3nt: TGTGCCAGCAGCTTAGGACTGATCATAAGCTACGAGCAGTACTTC

len: 15
j_gene: TRBJ1-4
d_gene: TRBD1
abundance: few
v_gene: TRBV20-1
CDR3aa: CSAPNPRGTNEKLFF
CDR3nt: TGCAGTGCACCCAATCCCAGGGGGACTAATGAAAAACTGTTTTTT

len: 15
j_gene: TRBJ2-7
d_gene: TRBD1
abundance: few
v_gene: TRBV6-5
CDR3aa: CASSYSRDSWREQYF
CDR3nt: TGTGCCAGCAGTTACTCCAGGGACAGCTGGCGGGAGCAGTACTTC

len: 13
j_gene: TRBJ1-1
d_gene: TRBD1
abundance: few
v_gene: TRBV6-1
CDR3aa: CASRPPQGNGAFF
CDR3nt: TGTGCCAGCAGGCCGCCACAGGGGAACGGGGCTTTCTTT

len: 15
j_gene: TRBJ2-1
d_gene: TRBD2
abundance: many
v_gene: TRBV7-2
CDR3aa: CASSSLAGAYNEQFF
CDR3nt: TGTGCCAGCAGCTCACTAGCGGGGGCATACAATGAGCAGTTCTTC

len: 13
j_gene: TRBJ2-5
d_gene: -
abundance: -
v_gene: TRBV7-3
CDR3aa: CASSRDYQETQYF
CDR3nt: TGTGCCAGCAGTCGGGATTACCAAGAGACCCAGTACTTC

len: 13
j_gene: TRBJ1-5
d_gene: -
abundance: many
v_gene: TRBV7-2
CDR3aa: CASSTDINQPQHF
CDR3nt: TGTGCCAGCAGCACAGACATTAATCAGCCCCAGCATTTT

len: 19
j_gene: TRBJ1-4
d_gene: -
abundance: few
v_gene: TRBV7-2
CDR3aa: CASSLALGGAPQFNEKLFF
CDR3nt: TGTGCCAGCAGCTTAGCGCTGGGGGGGGCGCCTCAGTTTAATGAAAAACTGTTTTTT

len: 13
j_gene: TRBJ1-2
d_gene: -
abundance: -
v_gene: TRBV20-1
CDR3aa: CSASPGSGSGYTF
CDR3nt: TGCAGTGCTAGCCCCGGGTCAGGGAGTGGCTACACCTTC

len: 21
j_gene: TRBJ2-6
d_gene: -
abundance: few
v_gene: TRBV18
CDR3aa: CASSPVDGRGPRGNGANVLTF
CDR3nt: TGTGCCAGCTCACCCGTTGATGGAAGGGGACCTCGGGGGAATGGGGCCAACGTCCTGACTTTC

len: 14
j_gene: TRBJ1-1
d_gene: -
abundance: -
v_gene: TRBV28
CDR3aa: CASSPRQVRTEAFF
CDR3nt: TGTGCCAGCAGTCCCCGACAGGTCCGCACTGAAGCTTTCTTT

len: 15
j_gene: TRBJ2-1
d_gene: TRBD2
abundance: -
v_gene: TRBV4-2
CDR3aa: CASSQGSLAGGEQFF
CDR3nt: TGTGCCAGCAGCCAAGGTTCCCTAGCGGGAGGTGAGCAGTTCTTC

len: 16
j_gene: TRBJ2-1
d_gene: TRBD2
abundance: many
v_gene: TRBV7-9
CDR3aa: CASSAASGPGDNEQFF
CDR3nt: TGTGCCAGCAGCGCAGCTAGCGGGCCCGGGGACAATGAGCAGTTCTTC

len: 13
j_gene: TRBJ1-5
d_gene: -
abundance: many
v_gene: TRBV5-1
CDR3aa: CASSLTGDQPQHF
CDR3nt: TGCGCCAGCAGCTTGACGGGAGATCAGCCCCAGCATTTT

len: 15
j_gene: TRBJ2-1
d_gene: -
abundance: many
v_gene: TRBV29-1
CDR3aa: CSVDGGRDSYNEQFF
CDR3nt: TGCAGCGTTGATGGGGGGCGAGACAGCTACAATGAGCAGTTCTTC

len: 13
j_gene: TRBJ2-2
d_gene: -
abundance: many
v_gene: TRBV24-1
CDR3aa: CATSAWETGELFF
CDR3nt: TGTGCCACCAGTGCCTGGGAAACCGGGGAGCTGTTTTTT

len: 13
j_gene: TRBJ2-3
d_gene: -
abundance: few
v_gene: TRBV7-2
CDR3aa: CASSLTETDTQYF
CDR3nt: TGTGCCAGCAGCTTAACAGAGACAGATACGCAGTATTTT

len: 15
j_gene: TRBJ2-3
d_gene: TRBD1
abundance: many
v_gene: TRBV4-3
CDR3aa: CASSPRDRGTDTQYF
CDR3nt: TGCGCCAGCAGCCCGAGGGACAGGGGTACAGATACGCAGTATTTT

len: 13
j_gene: TRBJ2-3
d_gene: -
abundance: -
v_gene: TRBV2
CDR3aa: CASIGTGGGTQYF
CDR3nt: TGTGCCAGCATTGGGACTGGCGGAGGTACGCAGTATTTT

len: 19
j_gene: TRBJ2-1
d_gene: TRBD2
abundance: many
v_gene: TRBV6-5
CDR3aa: CASSYSPAGGPGSYNEQFF
CDR3nt: TGTGCCAGCAGTTACTCCCCAGCGGGAGGGCCGGGTTCCTACAATGAGCAGTTCTTC

len: 14
j_gene: TRBJ1-1
d_gene: -
abundance: -
v_gene: TRBV27
CDR3aa: CASSLSGGRTEAFF
CDR3nt: TGTGCCAGCAGTTTATCGGGGGGACGGACTGAAGCTTTCTTT

len: 15
j_gene: TRBJ2-1
d_gene: -
abundance: many
v_gene: TRBV6-2/TRBV6-3
CDR3aa: CASSPVASSYNEQFF
CDR3nt: TGTGCCAGCAGCCCCGTAGCGAGCTCCTACAATGAGCAGTTCTTC

len: 17
j_gene: TRBJ2-5
d_gene: -
abundance: -
v_gene: TRBV21-1
CDR3aa: CASSKGRLRGQKETQYF
CDR3nt: TGTGCCAGCAGCAAAGGTCGGCTTAGGGGACAGAAAGAGACCCAGTACTTC

len: 17
j_gene: TRBJ2-7
d_gene: -
abundance: -
v_gene: TRBV20-1
CDR3aa: CSASLNSRGGSSYEQYF
CDR3nt: TGCAGTGCCTCCCTAAACTCGAGAGGAGGGAGCTCCTACGAGCAGTACTTC

len: 17
j_gene: TRBJ2-1
d_gene: TRBD2
abundance: few
v_gene: TRBV11-2
CDR3aa: CASSLGLAGGGLGEQFF
CDR3nt: TGTGCCAGCAGCTTAGGACTAGCGGGAGGGGGATTGGGTGAGCAGTTCTTC

len: 17
j_gene: TRBJ2-2
d_gene: -
abundance: few
v_gene: TRBV10-3
CDR3aa: CAISTTWVNIGTGELFF
CDR3nt: TGTGCCATCAGTACGACCTGGGTTAATATCGGCACCGGGGAGCTGTTTTTT

len: 23
j_gene: TRBJ2-4
d_gene: TRBD2
abundance: few
v_gene: TRBV12-3/TRBV12-4
CDR3aa: CASSLAHRPRLLAGGLAKNIQYF
CDR3nt: TGTGCCAGCAGTTTAGCCCACAGGCCCCGGTTACTAGCGGGAGGGCTTGCCAAAAACATTCAGTACTTC

len: 13
j_gene: TRBJ2-7
d_gene: -
abundance: -
v_gene: TRBV3-1
CDR3aa: CASGRGAYYEQYF
CDR3nt: TGTGCCAGCGGACGTGGGGCCTACTACGAGCAGTACTTC

len: 14
j_gene: TRBJ1-2
d_gene: TRBD1
abundance: once
v_gene: TRBV6-1
CDR3aa: CASSTTGGGYGYTF
CDR3nt: TGTGCCAGCAGCACAACAGGGGGCGGCTATGGCTACACCTTC

len: 15
j_gene: TRBJ2-7
d_gene: -
abundance: few
v_gene: TRBV7-6
CDR3aa: CASSSDILFTGEQYF
CDR3nt: TGTGCCAGCAGCTCGGACATACTATTCACGGGGGAGCAGTACTTC

len: 14
j_gene: TRBJ2-2
d_gene: -
abundance: few
v_gene: TRBV5-1
CDR3aa: CASSDSEFTGELFF
CDR3nt: TGCGCCAGCAGCGATAGCGAATTCACCGGGGAGCTGTTTTTT

len: 16
j_gene: TRBJ1-4
d_gene: -
abundance: many
v_gene: TRBV4-1
CDR3aa: CASSLGWAGADEKLFF
CDR3nt: TGCGCCAGCAGCCTAGGGTGGGCAGGTGCGGACGAAAAACTGTTTTTT

len: 16
j_gene: TRBJ2-1
d_gene: TRBD2
abundance: -
v_gene: TRBV5-1
CDR3aa: CASSFGGRVAYNEQFF
CDR3nt: TGCGCCAGCAGCTTTGGCGGGAGGGTCGCGTACAATGAGCAGTTCTTC

len: 11
j_gene: TRBJ2-3
d_gene: -
abundance: many
v_gene: TRBV20-1
CDR3aa: CSARFADTQYF
CDR3nt: TGCAGTGCTAGATTCGCAGATACGCAGTATTTT

len: 13
j_gene: TRBJ2-7
d_gene: -
abundance: -
v_gene: TRBV29-1
CDR3aa: CSVETDRGYEQYF
CDR3nt: TGCAGCGTTGAGACGGACAGAGGCTACGAGCAGTACTTC

len: 18
j_gene: TRBJ2-3
d_gene: TRBD1
abundance: many
v_gene: TRBV4-1
CDR3aa: CASSHPDRVGSRTDTQYF
CDR3nt: TGCGCCAGCAGCCACCCTGACAGGGTCGGGTCGCGCACAGATACGCAGTATTTT

len: 13
j_gene: TRBJ2-7
d_gene: TRBD1
abundance: -
v_gene: TRBV10-3
CDR3aa: CAISESRGYEQYF
CDR3nt: TGTGCCATCAGTGAGTCCAGGGGGTACGAGCAGTACTTC

len: 18
j_gene: TRBJ2-7
d_gene: -
abundance: -
v_gene: TRBV21-1
CDR3aa: CASSKKALNSGKTYEQYF
CDR3nt: TGTGCCAGCAGCAAAAAAGCGCTGAATTCAGGGAAGACCTACGAGCAGTACTTC

len: 15
j_gene: TRBJ2-2
d_gene: TRBD1
abundance: -
v_gene: TRBV11-2
CDR3aa: CASSWGTGHTGELFF
CDR3nt: TGTGCCAGCAGCTGGGGGACAGGGCACACCGGGGAGCTGTTTTTT

len: 19
j_gene: TRBJ2-6
d_gene: -
abundance: few
v_gene: TRBV18
CDR3aa: CASSPIEVSFRSGANVLTF
CDR3nt: TGTGCCAGCTCACCGATCGAGGTCTCCTTCCGCTCTGGGGCCAACGTCCTGACTTTC

len: 18
j_gene: TRBJ2-1
d_gene: TRBD2
abundance: -
v_gene: TRBV3-1
CDR3aa: CASSHVHRDDSGYNEQFF
CDR3nt: TGTGCCAGCAGCCATGTACACCGAGACGATAGCGGGTACAATGAGCAGTTCTTC

len: 13
j_gene: TRBJ1-4
d_gene: -
abundance: -
v_gene: TRBV4-1
CDR3aa: CASSRPGGEKLFF
CDR3nt: TGCGCCAGCAGCCGACCCGGCGGAGAGAAACTGTTTTTT

len: 15
j_gene: TRBJ2-3
d_gene: -
abundance: many
v_gene: TRBV7-2
CDR3aa: CASSLVGSSTDTQYF
CDR3nt: TGTGCCAGCAGCTTAGTGGGATCTAGCACAGATACGCAGTATTTT

len: 17
j_gene: TRBJ2-1
d_gene: TRBD2
abundance: many
v_gene: TRBV15
CDR3aa: CATSRFEGVAGGNEQFF
CDR3nt: TGTGCCACCAGCAGATTCGAAGGGGTAGCGGGGGGGAATGAGCAGTTCTTC

len: 16
j_gene: TRBJ2-5
d_gene: -
abundance: few
v_gene: TRBV5-1
CDR3aa: CASSYSVGREAGTQYF
CDR3nt: TGCGCCAGCAGCTATAGTGTCGGCAGAGAGGCAGGGACCCAGTACTTC

len: 14
j_gene: TRBJ1-6
d_gene: TRBD1
abundance: -
v_gene: TRBV2
CDR3aa: CASRDRVSNSPLHF
CDR3nt: TGTGCCAGCAGGGACAGGGTTAGCAATTCACCCCTCCACTTT

len: 17
j_gene: TRBJ1-4
d_gene: TRBD1
abundance: few
v_gene: TRBV5-8
CDR3aa: CASTLGTGGFTNEKLFF
CDR3nt: TGTGCCAGCACCTTGGGGACAGGGGGATTCACTAATGAAAAACTGTTTTTT

len: 13
j_gene: TRBJ2-1
d_gene: TRBD2
abundance: many
v_gene: TRBV29-1
CDR3aa: CSVERGENNEQFF
CDR3nt: TGCAGCGTTGAGCGGGGGGAAAATAATGAGCAGTTCTTC

len: 16
j_gene: TRBJ2-2
d_gene: TRBD1
abundance: -
v_gene: TRBV3-1
CDR3aa: CASSSRRQGRTGELFF
CDR3nt: TGTGCCAGCAGCTCAAGAAGACAGGGACGAACCGGGGAGCTGTTTTTT

len: 15
j_gene: TRBJ2-5
d_gene: -
abundance: -
v_gene: TRBV19
CDR3aa: CASSRTLHWEETQYF
CDR3nt: TGTGCCAGTAGTAGGACCCTCCACTGGGAAGAGACCCAGTACTTC

len: 13
j_gene: TRBJ2-1
d_gene: -
abundance: -
v_gene: TRBV12-3/TRBV12-4
CDR3aa: CASILHGADEQFF
CDR3nt: TGTGCCAGCATCCTACACGGCGCGGATGAGCAGTTCTTC

len: 13
j_gene: TRBJ1-3
d_gene: -
abundance: many
v_gene: TRBV12-3/TRBV12-4
CDR3aa: CASSPGTRNTIYF
CDR3nt: TGTGCCAGCAGTCCCGGGACCCGGAACACCATATATTTT

len: 15
j_gene: TRBJ2-3
d_gene: TRBD2
abundance: few
v_gene: TRBV24-1
CDR3aa: CATSDSTSGGDTQYF
CDR3nt: TGTGCCACCAGTGATTCGACTAGCGGGGGTGATACGCAGTATTTT

len: 15
j_gene: TRBJ2-5
d_gene: -
abundance: few
v_gene: TRBV15
CDR3aa: CATSRAQGIKETQYF
CDR3nt: TGTGCCACCAGCAGAGCCCAGGGAATAAAGGAGACCCAGTACTTC